This is a list of T cell receptor beta chains from one sample in a study of blood T cell repertoires in COVID-19. Clones were sequenced by immunoSEQ multiplex PCR, and TCRdb holds only the in-frame ones, with some missing. The repertoire consists of around 250,000 clones, with around 90% occurring once and the leading ten covering over 2.5%. Source material: PBMCs or T cells enriched from blood (not recorded which). These receptor sequences come from a woman between 35 and 50 years old who had been exposed to COVID-19. Each CDR3 is given with its conserved first and last residue. A D gene is named only where the DNA matches it firmly. Some rows have no size entry. The others give once, few or many, or a class for an expanded clone.

j_call d_call clone_size v_call cdr3_length cdr3_aa cdr3_nt
TRBJ2-7 . . TRBV10-3 12 CATKTSQYEQYF TGTGCCACAAAGACAAGTCAATACGAGCAGTACTTC
TRBJ1-2 TRBD1 . TRBV3-1/TRBV3-2 13 CASSPRTGEGYTF TGTGCCAGCAGCCCACGGACAGGGGAGGGCTACACCTTC
TRBJ2-1 . . TRBV4-1 17 CASSQERTGLRGNEQFF TGCGCCAGCAGCCAAGAGAGGACCGGACTAAGAGGGAATGAGCAGTTCTTC
TRBJ2-3 TRBD2 . TRBV10-3 16 CAINTAGTSGADTQYF TGTGCCATCAACACGGCCGGGACTAGCGGGGCAGATACGCAGTATTTT
TRBJ2-3 TRBD2 . TRBV28 16 CASSPGTSGGADTQYF TGTGCCAGCAGCCCCGGGACTAGCGGGGGGGCAGATACGCAGTATTTT
TRBJ2-1 TRBD2 once TRBV4-2 18 CASSQVPGLAGGTGEQFF TGTGCCAGCAGCCAAGTTCCAGGACTAGCGGGAGGGACTGGTGAGCAGTTCTTC
TRBJ1-5 . . TRBV19 14 CASSIHGQNQPQHF TGTGCCAGTAGTATTCATGGACAGAATCAGCCCCAGCATTTT
TRBJ1-1 TRBD1 once TRBV28 14 CASRSDRVDTEAFF TGTGCCAGCAGATCCGACAGGGTTGACACTGAAGCTTTCTTT
TRBJ1-1 . . TRBV29-1 14 CSVEESTGDTEAFF TGCAGCGTTGAAGAATCGACGGGGGACACTGAAGCTTTCTTT
TRBJ1-1 TRBD1 . TRBV10-3 14 CAISGQGAGAEAFF TGTGCCATCAGTGGACAGGGGGCGGGGGCTGAAGCTTTCTTT
TRBJ2-1 . . TRBV24-1 18 CATSEGQGGLKTYNEQFF TGTGCCACCAGTGAGGGGCAGGGGGGACTTAAAACCTACAATGAGCAGTTCTTC
TRBJ2-2 . . TRBV6-5 13 CASSQENTGELFF TGTGCCAGCAGCCAGGAGAACACCGGGGAGCTGTTTTTT
TRBJ2-6 . . TRBV4-3 16 CASSQDIQAGANVLTF TGCGCCAGCAGCCAAGATATCCAGGCTGGGGCCAACGTCCTGACTTTC
TRBJ1-1 . . TRBV2 14 CASSYRAGDTEAFF TGTGCCAGCAGCTACAGAGCCGGGGACACTGAAGCTTTCTTT
TRBJ2-5 . . TRBV20-1 15 CSASKLGGAEETQYF TGCAGTGCTAGTAAATTGGGAGGAGCGGAAGAGACCCAGTACTTC
TRBJ2-1 . . TRBV5-1 14 CASGRDNSYNEQFF TGTGCCAGCGGCCGGGACAACTCCTACAATGAGCAGTTCTTC
TRBJ2-3 . . TRBV18 14 CASSGSRGADTQYF TGTGCCAGCTCAGGCTCCAGGGGGGCGGATACGCAGTATTTT
TRBJ1-4 . . TRBV6-1 15 CASSDFPSVNEKLFF TGTGCCAGCAGTGATTTCCCTTCCGTAAATGAAAAACTGTTTTTT
TRBJ2-1 TRBD2 . TRBV20-1 11 CSARGTSHQFF TGCAGTGCTAGAGGGACTAGTCATCAGTTCTTC
TRBJ1-4 . . TRBV5-1 14 CASSSLPGPEKLFF TGTGCCAGCAGTTCTCTGCCAGGCCCTGAAAAACTGTTTTTT
TRBJ1-1 . . TRBV7-9 15 CASSLGQHWSTEAFF TGTGCCAGCAGCTTAGGTCAACATTGGAGCACTGAAGCTTTCTTT
TRBJ2-3 . . TRBV19 15 CASAGTPPRTDTQYF TGTGCCAGCGCCGGGACTCCGCCTCGCACAGATACGCAGTATTTT
TRBJ1-4 . . TRBV5-1 15 CASSGGWGTSEKLFF TGCGCCAGCAGCGGAGGGTGGGGGACTTCTGAAAAACTGTTTTTT
TRBJ1-2 . . TRBV14 13 CASSREGAEGYTF TGTGCCAGCAGCCGGGAAGGGGCCGAAGGCTACACCTTC
TRBJ2-3 TRBD2 . TRBV24-1 15 CATSEGGGAPDTQYF TGTGCCACCAGCGAGGGCGGGGGGGCCCCGGATACGCAGTATTTT
TRBJ2-1 TRBD2 . TRBV27 15 CASSFTAGGYNEQFF TGTGCCAGCAGTTTCACAGCGGGAGGATACAATGAGCAGTTCTTC
TRBJ2-5 TRBD2 . TRBV7-8 16 CASSLVGSGSGETQYF TGTGCCAGCAGCTTAGTGGGTAGCGGGAGTGGAGAGACCCAGTACTTC
TRBJ2-7 . . TRBV7-9 11 CASSFGQEQYF TGTGCCAGCAGCTTTGGACAGGAGCAGTACTTC
TRBJ1-1 . . TRBV11-3 15 CASSLGPTRNTEAFF TGTGCCAGCAGCTTAGGCCCTACTCGGAACACTGAAGCTTTCTTT
TRBJ2-7 . . TRBV28 14 CASSPSTVLSEQYF TGTGCCAGCAGTCCCTCGACAGTACTCAGCGAGCAGTACTTC
TRBJ1-1 TRBD1 . TRBV5-1 14 CASSLGDRNTEAFF TGCGCCAGCAGCTTGGGGGACAGGAACACTGAAGCTTTCTTT
TRBJ2-3 . . TRBV18 13 CASSPTGTDTQYF TGTGCCAGCTCACCAACAGGGACAGATACGCAGTATTTT
TRBJ2-3 TRBD1 . TRBV24-1 14 CATSGDRRADTQYF TGTGCCACCAGTGGGGACAGACGGGCAGATACGCAGTATTTT
TRBJ2-7 TRBD1 . TRBV19 13 CATRTGSSYEQYF TGTGCCACCCGGACAGGGAGCTCCTACGAGCAGTACTTC
TRBJ2-7 . . TRBV3-1/TRBV3-2 13 CASSLRAGNEQYF TGTGCCAGCAGCCTAAGGGCGGGGAACGAGCAGTACTTC
TRBJ1-4 . . TRBV6-5 13 CASSYSPEEKLFF TGTGCCAGCAGTTACTCGCCGGAGGAAAAACTGTTTTTT
TRBJ2-3 TRBD2 . TRBV25-1 15 CASSLTLLAGGAQYF TGTGCCAGCAGTTTGACGTTGCTAGCGGGGGGCGCGCAGTATTTT
TRBJ2-7 . . TRBV3-1/TRBV3-2 12 CASSQDTYEQYF TGTGCCAGCAGCCAAGACACCTACGAGCAGTACTTC
TRBJ2-5 TRBD1 . TRBV7-9 14 CASSLGDRGETQYF TGTGCCAGCAGCCTAGGGGACAGGGGGGAGACCCAGTACTTC
TRBJ2-1 TRBD2 . TRBV9 14 CASTVGLADNEQFF TGTGCCAGCACTGTAGGGCTAGCGGACAATGAGCAGTTCTTC
TRBJ2-1 TRBD2 . TRBV7-2 14 CASSPSGGYNEQFF TGTGCCAGCAGCCCCAGCGGGGGTTACAATGAGCAGTTCTTC
TRBJ1-5 . . TRBV29-1 16 CSRLGDRYVRHQPQHF TGCAGCCGTCTAGGGGATCGGTATGTTAGACATCAGCCCCAGCATTTT
TRBJ1-1 TRBD1 few TRBV3-1/TRBV3-2 15 CASSHWDRGNTEAFF TGTGCCAGCAGCCACTGGGACAGGGGAAACACTGAAGCTTTCTTT
TRBJ1-5 . once TRBV19 12 CASSMRGQPQHF TGTGCCAGTAGTATGCGGGGTCAGCCCCAGCATTTT
TRBJ2-5 TRBD1 . TRBV7-9 15 CASSFQQGASETQYF TGTGCCAGCAGCTTCCAACAGGGGGCCTCAGAGACCCAGTACTTC
TRBJ1-5 . . TRBV30 13 CAWDSDRNQPQHF TGTGCCTGGGATTCGGACAGAAATCAGCCCCAGCATTTT
TRBJ2-3 . . TRBV5-1 14 CASSWGYTKDTQYF TGCGCCAGCAGCTGGGGCTACACGAAAGATACGCAGTATTTT
TRBJ1-2 TRBD1 once TRBV30 11 CAWGQGQGYTF TGTGCCTGGGGACAGGGTCAAGGCTACACCTTC
TRBJ1-2 . few TRBV5-1 15 CASSLNPGEGYGYTF TGCGCCAGCAGCTTGAATCCGGGAGAGGGCTATGGCTACACCTTC
TRBJ1-2 . . TRBV19 15 CASSTPETGTYGYTF TGTGCCAGTAGTACACCTGAAACAGGGACCTATGGCTACACCTTC
TRBJ2-2 . . TRBV27 13 CASKQRGIGELFF TGTGCCAGCAAGCAGAGGGGGATCGGGGAGCTGTTTTTT
TRBJ2-5 TRBD1 . TRBV5-6 15 CASSLGQGVLETQYF TGTGCCAGCAGCTTGGGACAGGGGGTCTTGGAGACCCAGTACTTC
TRBJ1-2 . . TRBV9 13 CASSVDARDGYTF TGTGCCAGCAGCGTGGACGCCAGGGATGGCTACACCTTC
TRBJ1-5 TRBD1 . TRBV27 15 CASSLGTGRNQPQHF TGTGCCAGCAGTTTAGGGACAGGGCGGAATCAGCCCCAGCATTTT
TRBJ1-1 . once TRBV13 12 CASSQTNAEAFF TGTGCCAGCAGCCAAACAAACGCTGAAGCTTTCTTT
TRBJ2-1 . . TRBV29-1 14 CSVEFRGGLDEQFF TGCAGCGTTGAATTCCGAGGGGGTCTAGATGAGCAGTTCTTC
TRBJ1-1 . . TRBV6-5 15 CASSYQITGSTEAFF TGTGCCAGCAGTTACCAGATTACAGGGTCGACTGAAGCTTTCTTT
TRBJ1-5 . . TRBV10-1 12 CASKGANQPQHF TGCGCCAGCAAAGGGGCAAATCAGCCCCAGCATTTT